The clone carrying this T cell receptor gamma chain was detected a few times. Its antigen is undetermined. Sequences come from RNA converted to cDNA by reverse transcription. Pooled V-gene forward primers with one constant-region reverse primer generated the CDR3 amplicons by multiplex PCR. TCRdb re-called the multiplex PCR reads using CATT. The table shows tens of thousands of gamma-chain clones, with around 20% occurring only once. The data were obtained in a study of Vδ1+ human thymocytes. Study-level points and caveats: Highly polyclonal TRG and TRD repertoires with Gaussian CDR3 length distributions appeared in thymus. Despite high sort purity, about 20% of thymic T cell receptor delta sequences were Vdelta2.

The junction had 16 bases not matched to a gene; V was cut back by 0 bases and J by 8 bases. Germline loops: CDR1 VTNTFY, CDR2 YDVSTARD (reference sequence). The CDR3 totals 16 residues. Sample: Vdelta1+ gamma-delta thymocytes from the thymus. The subset here: FACS-sorted CD3+ TCRalphabeta- TCRVdelta1+ TCRVdelta2- thymocytes. The receptor comes from a girl under two years old who had congenital heart surgery. The genes are TRGV3 and TRGJ1 or TRGJ2. CDR3 region: CATWDRPHRVLDKKLF. The CDR3 region has the DNA TGTGCCACCTGGGACAGGCCCCATCGTGTTCTTGATAAGAAACTCTTT.